Below, one T cell receptor beta chain is given with its context. Its specificity is not known. Gene names refer to mouse genes. Read coverage stops 4 residues before the CDR3 terminus; the germline J gene supplies the remainder. The data stem from a study of CD8+ T cells in alopecia areata. In the study overall: Grafts of skin from C3H/HeJ donors aged roughly 6-13 months with spontaneous alopecia went to female C3H/HeJ mice aged roughly 7-10 weeks. Broader study findings: Affected lesional scalp, above all in alopecia totalis/universalis, was more clonal than normal scalp.

Germline CDR1 is NSQYPW and CDR2 is LRSPGD (reference sequence). This CDR3 comprises 15 residues. Following RNA extraction, reverse transcription yielded cDNA that acted as the sequencing template. Sequencing used immunoSEQ multiplex PCR; TCRdb keeps in-frame clones, though not all of them. The sample was found to contain about 270,000 clones, and every one recurs. Combined cutaneous lymph node cells underwent sorting by CD4, CD8alpha, NKG2D, NKG2ACE and additional markers. The receptor's source is a C3H/HeJ mouse with alopecia areata. For the strain, the MHC haplotype given is H2-k. The specimen sequenced was CD4+ T cells sorted from a lymph node. The rearrangement uses TRBV1 and TRBJ2-4; 7 nucleotides align to TRBD2. CDR3 sequence reads: CTCSAGHWGTNTLYF. The CDR3 DNA, read in part, is TGCACCTGCAGTGCAGGCCACTGGGGAACGAAC.